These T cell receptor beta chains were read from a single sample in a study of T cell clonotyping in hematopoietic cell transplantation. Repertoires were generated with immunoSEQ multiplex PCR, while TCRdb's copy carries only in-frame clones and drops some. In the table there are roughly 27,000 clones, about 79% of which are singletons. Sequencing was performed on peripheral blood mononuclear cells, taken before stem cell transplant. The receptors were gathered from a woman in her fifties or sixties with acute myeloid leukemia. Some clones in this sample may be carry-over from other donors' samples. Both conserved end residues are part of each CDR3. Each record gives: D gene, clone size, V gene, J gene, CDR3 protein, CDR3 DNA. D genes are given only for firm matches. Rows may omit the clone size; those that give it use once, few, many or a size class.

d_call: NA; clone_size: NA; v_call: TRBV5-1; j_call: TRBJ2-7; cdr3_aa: CASSSSSYEQYF; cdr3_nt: TGCGCCAGCAGCTCGAGCTCCTACGAGCAGTACTTC
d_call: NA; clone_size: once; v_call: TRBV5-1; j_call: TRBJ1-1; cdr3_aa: CASSWAQNTEAFF; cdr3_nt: TGCGCCAGCAGCTGGGCCCAGAACACTGAAGCTTTCTTT
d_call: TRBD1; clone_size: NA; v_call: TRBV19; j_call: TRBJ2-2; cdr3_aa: CASSIIPGQGTGELFF; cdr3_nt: TGTGCCAGTAGTATAATCCCGGGACAGGGGACCGGGGAGCTGTTTTTT
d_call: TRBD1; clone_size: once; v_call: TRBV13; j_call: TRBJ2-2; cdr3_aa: CASSLGPSRGRVTGELFF; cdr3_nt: TGTGCCAGCAGCTTAGGACCCTCTAGGGGGCGCGTAACCGGGGAGCTGTTTTTT
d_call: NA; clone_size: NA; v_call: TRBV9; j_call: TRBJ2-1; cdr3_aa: CASSVVGTRNDEQFF; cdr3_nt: TGTGCCAGCAGCGTAGTAGGGACCCGTAACGATGAGCAGTTCTTC
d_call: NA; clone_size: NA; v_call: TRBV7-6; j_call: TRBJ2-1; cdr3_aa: CASSLAVGGDEQFF; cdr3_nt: TGTGCCAGCAGCTTAGCTGTGGGAGGTGATGAGCAGTTCTTC
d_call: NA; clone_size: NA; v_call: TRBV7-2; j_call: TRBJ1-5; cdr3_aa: CASSIYLSSNQPQHF; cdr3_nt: TGTGCCAGCAGCATCTACCTTTCTAGCAATCAGCCCCAGCATTTT
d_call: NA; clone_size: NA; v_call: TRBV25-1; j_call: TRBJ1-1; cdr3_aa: CASAGGTEAFF; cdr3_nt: TGTGCCAGCGCGGGGGGCACTGAAGCTTTCTTT
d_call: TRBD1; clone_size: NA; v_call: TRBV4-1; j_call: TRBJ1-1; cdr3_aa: CASTLTGAGLKTEAFF; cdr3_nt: TGCGCCAGCACACTAACAGGGGCCGGATTGAAAACTGAAGCTTTCTTT
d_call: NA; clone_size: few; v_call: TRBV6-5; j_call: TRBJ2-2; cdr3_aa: CASSYSLAGELFF; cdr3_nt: TGTGCCAGCAGTTACTCGCTCGCTGGGGAGCTGTTTTTT
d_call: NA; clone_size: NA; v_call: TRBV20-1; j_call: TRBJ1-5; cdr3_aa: CSTGTQPQHF; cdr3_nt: TGCAGCACAGGGACCCAGCCCCAGCATTTT
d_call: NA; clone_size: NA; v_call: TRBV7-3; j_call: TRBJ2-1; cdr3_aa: CASSRREGNEQFF; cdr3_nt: TGTGCCAGCAGCCGTCGAGAGGGCAATGAGCAGTTCTTC
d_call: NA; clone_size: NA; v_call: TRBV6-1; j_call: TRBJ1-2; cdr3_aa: CASSEQTRTYGYTF; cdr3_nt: TGTGCCAGCAGTGAACAGACACGGACCTATGGCTACACCTTC
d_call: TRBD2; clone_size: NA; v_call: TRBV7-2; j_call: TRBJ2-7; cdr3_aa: CATGLAPAYEQYF; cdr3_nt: TGTGCCACCGGACTAGCGCCCGCCTACGAGCAGTACTTC
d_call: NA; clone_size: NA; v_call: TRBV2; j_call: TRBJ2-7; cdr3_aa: CASSVGFEQYF; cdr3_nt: TGTGCCAGCAGTGTTGGTTTCGAGCAGTACTTC
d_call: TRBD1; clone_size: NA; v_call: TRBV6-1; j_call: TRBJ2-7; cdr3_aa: CASSSEGDRAYEQYF; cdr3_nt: TGTGCCAGCAGCTCCGAGGGGGACAGGGCCTACGAGCAGTACTTC
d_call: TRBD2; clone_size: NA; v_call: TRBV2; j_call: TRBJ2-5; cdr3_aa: CASSDRRGGEETQYF; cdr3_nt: TGTGCCAGCAGTGATCGGCGGGGGGGAGAGGAGACCCAGTACTTC
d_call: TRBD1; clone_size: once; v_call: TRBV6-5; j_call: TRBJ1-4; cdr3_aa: CASSYSGQGFEKLFF; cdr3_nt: TGTGCCAGCAGTTACTCCGGACAGGGATTTGAAAAACTGTTTTTT
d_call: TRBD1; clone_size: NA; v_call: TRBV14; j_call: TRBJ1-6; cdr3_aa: CASSQLQGSSYNSPLHF; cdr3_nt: TGTGCCAGCAGCCAACTACAGGGGAGCTCCTATAATTCACCCCTCCACTTT
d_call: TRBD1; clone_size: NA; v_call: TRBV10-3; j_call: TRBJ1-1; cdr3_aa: CATMGGQGALGTEAFF; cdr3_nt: TGTGCCACCATGGGGGGGCAGGGGGCGCTTGGCACTGAAGCTTTCTTT
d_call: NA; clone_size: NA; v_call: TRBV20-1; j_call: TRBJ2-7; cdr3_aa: CSARVSYEQYF; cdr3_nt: TGCAGTGCCAGGGTCTCCTACGAGCAGTACTTC
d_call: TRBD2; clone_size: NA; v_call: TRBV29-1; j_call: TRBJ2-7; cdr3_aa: CSVEDTIRTGGSYEQYF; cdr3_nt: TGCAGCGTTGAAGATACGATCAGGACCGGGGGGTCCTACGAGCAGTACTTC
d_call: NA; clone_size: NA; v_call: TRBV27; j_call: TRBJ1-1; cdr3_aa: CASSLAPRSTEAFF; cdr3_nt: TGTGCCAGCAGTTTAGCCCCCCGGTCCACTGAAGCTTTCTTT
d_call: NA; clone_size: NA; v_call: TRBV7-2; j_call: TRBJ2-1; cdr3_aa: CASSLDWALNEQFF; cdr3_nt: TGTGCCAGCAGCTTAGATTGGGCCCTCAATGAGCAGTTCTTC
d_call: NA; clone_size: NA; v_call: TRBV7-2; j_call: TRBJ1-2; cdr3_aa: CASSLSRVYGYTF; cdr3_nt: TGTGCCAGCAGCTTAAGCAGGGTCTATGGCTACACCTTC
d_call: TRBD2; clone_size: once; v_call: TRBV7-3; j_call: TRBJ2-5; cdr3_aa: CASSQRTRGEETQYF; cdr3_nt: TGTGCCAGCAGCCAAAGGACCCGGGGGGAAGAGACCCAGTACTTC
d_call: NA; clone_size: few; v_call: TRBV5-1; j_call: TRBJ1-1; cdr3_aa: CASSLDGAQREAFF; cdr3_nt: TGCGCCAGCAGCCTGGACGGTGCTCAACGTGAAGCTTTCTTT
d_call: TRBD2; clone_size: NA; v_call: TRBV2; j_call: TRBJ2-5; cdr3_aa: CASTPDAGAETQYF; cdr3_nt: TGTGCCAGCACCCCTGACGCGGGAGCAGAGACCCAGTACTTC
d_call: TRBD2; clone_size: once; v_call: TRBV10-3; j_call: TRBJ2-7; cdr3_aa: CAISLAGGSSYEQYF; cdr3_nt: TGTGCCATCAGTCTAGCGGGAGGGAGCTCCTACGAGCAGTACTTC
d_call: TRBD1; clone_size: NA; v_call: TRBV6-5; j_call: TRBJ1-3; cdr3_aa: CASSPTGDGNTIYF; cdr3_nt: TGTGCCAGCAGCCCGACAGGGGATGGAAACACCATATATTTT
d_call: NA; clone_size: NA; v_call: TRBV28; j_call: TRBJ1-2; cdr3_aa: CASSPGPSNYGYTF; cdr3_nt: TGTGCCAGCAGCCCGGGCCCCTCTAACTATGGCTACACCTTC
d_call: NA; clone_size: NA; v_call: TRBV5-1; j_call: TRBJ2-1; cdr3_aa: CASSLVRDLQFF; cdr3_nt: TGCGCCAGCAGCTTGGTCCGGGACTTACAGTTCTTC
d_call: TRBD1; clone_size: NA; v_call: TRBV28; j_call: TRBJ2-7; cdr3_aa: CASRGTGAYEQYF; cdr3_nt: TGTGCCAGCAGGGGGACAGGGGCCTACGAGCAGTACTTC
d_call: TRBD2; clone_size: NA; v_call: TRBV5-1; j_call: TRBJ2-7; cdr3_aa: CASSRGGGFVYEQYF; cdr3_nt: TGCGCCAGCAGCCGCGGCGGGGGGTTTGTTTACGAGCAGTACTTC
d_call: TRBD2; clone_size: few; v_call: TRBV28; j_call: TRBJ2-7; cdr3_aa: CASSLPLRGEGSVEQYF; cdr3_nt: TGTGCCAGCAGTTTACCCCTACGGGGGGAGGGATCTGTCGAGCAGTACTTC
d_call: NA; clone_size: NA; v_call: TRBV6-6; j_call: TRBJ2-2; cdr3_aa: CASSLGLAGTGELFF; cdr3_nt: TGTGCCAGCAGTTTGGGGCTAGCCGGCACCGGGGAGCTGTTTTTT
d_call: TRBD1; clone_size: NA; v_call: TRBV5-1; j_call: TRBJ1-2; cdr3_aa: CASSFGDRANYGYTF; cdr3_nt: TGCGCCAGCAGCTTCGGGGACAGAGCTAACTATGGCTACACCTTC
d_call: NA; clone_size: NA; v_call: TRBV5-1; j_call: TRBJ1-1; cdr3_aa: CASSHGIQNTEAFF; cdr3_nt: TGCGCCAGCAGCCATGGAATCCAGAACACTGAAGCTTTCTTT
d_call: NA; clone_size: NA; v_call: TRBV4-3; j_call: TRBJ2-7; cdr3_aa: CASSQDRFSAGRGYEQYF; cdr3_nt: TGCGCCAGCAGCCAAGATAGGTTTAGTGCGGGACGAGGATACGAGCAGTACTTC
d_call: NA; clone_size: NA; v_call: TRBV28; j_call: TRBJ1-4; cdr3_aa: CASSLAEKLFF; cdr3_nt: TGTGCCAGCAGTTTAGCTGAAAAACTGTTTTTT
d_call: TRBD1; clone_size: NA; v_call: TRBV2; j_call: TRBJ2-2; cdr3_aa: CASSETGTGSTGELFF; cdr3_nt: TGTGCCAGCAGTGAGACCGGGACAGGGTCTACCGGGGAGCTGTTTTTT
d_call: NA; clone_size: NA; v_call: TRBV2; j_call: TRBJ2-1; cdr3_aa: CASSEAYVGEQFF; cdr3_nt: TGTGCCAGCAGTGAAGCCTACGTGGGTGAGCAGTTCTTC
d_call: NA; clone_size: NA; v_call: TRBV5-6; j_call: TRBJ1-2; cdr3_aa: CASSFKGQSYGYTF; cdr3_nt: TGTGCCAGCAGCTTCAAAGGGCAGAGCTATGGCTACACCTTC
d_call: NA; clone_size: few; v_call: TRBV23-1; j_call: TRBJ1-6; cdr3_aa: CASSPTDPTDSPLHF; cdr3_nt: TGCGCCAGCAGTCCCACAGATCCGACCGATTCACCCCTCCACTTT
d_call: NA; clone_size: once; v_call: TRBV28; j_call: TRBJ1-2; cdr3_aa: CASSIREPYGYTF; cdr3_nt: TGTGCCAGCAGTATCCGGGAGCCATATGGCTACACCTTC
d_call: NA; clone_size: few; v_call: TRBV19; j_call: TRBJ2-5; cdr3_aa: CASSITGVGVERASETQYF; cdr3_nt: TGTGCCAGTAGTATAACGGGGGTGGGGGTTGAGCGGGCTTCCGAGACCCAGTACTTC
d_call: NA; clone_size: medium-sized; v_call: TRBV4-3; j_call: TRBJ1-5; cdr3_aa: CASSPNLLSNQPQHF; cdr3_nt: TGCGCCAGCAGCCCCAACCTTCTTAGCAATCAGCCCCAGCATTTT
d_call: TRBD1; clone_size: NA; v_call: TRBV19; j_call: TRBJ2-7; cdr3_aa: CASMPLRDRGSNSYEQYF; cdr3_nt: TGTGCCAGTATGCCGCTCCGGGACAGGGGTAGTAATTCCTACGAGCAGTACTTC
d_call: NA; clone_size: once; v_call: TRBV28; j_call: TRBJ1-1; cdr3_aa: CASSSGTMNTEAFF; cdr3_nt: TGTGCCAGCAGTTCAGGGACAATGAACACTGAAGCTTTCTTT
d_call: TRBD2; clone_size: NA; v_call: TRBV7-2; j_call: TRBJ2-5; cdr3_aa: CASSQAGDGETQYF; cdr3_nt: TGTGCCAGCAGCCAAGCGGGGGACGGGGAGACCCAGTACTTC
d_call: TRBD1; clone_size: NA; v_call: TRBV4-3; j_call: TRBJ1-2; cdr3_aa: CASSQFVTGAADYGYTF; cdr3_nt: TGCGCCAGCAGCCAGTTTGTTACAGGGGCCGCAGACTATGGCTACACCTTC
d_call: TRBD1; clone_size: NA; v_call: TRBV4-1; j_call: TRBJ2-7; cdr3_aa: CASSIRDRGYEQYF; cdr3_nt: TGCGCCAGCAGTATTCGGGACAGGGGCTACGAGCAGTACTTC
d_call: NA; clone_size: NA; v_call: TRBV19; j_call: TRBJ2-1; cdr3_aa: CASSVGLNYNEQFF; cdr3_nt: TGTGCCAGTAGTGTAGGACTGAACTACAATGAGCAGTTCTTC
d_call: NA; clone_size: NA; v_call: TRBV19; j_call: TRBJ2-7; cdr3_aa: CASSMSRDYEQYF; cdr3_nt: TGTGCCAGTAGTATGAGTAGGGACTACGAGCAGTACTTC
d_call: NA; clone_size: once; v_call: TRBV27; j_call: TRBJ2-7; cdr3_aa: CASSTGGGGEQYF; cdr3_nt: TGTGCCAGCAGCACGGGAGGGGGCGGCGAGCAGTACTTC